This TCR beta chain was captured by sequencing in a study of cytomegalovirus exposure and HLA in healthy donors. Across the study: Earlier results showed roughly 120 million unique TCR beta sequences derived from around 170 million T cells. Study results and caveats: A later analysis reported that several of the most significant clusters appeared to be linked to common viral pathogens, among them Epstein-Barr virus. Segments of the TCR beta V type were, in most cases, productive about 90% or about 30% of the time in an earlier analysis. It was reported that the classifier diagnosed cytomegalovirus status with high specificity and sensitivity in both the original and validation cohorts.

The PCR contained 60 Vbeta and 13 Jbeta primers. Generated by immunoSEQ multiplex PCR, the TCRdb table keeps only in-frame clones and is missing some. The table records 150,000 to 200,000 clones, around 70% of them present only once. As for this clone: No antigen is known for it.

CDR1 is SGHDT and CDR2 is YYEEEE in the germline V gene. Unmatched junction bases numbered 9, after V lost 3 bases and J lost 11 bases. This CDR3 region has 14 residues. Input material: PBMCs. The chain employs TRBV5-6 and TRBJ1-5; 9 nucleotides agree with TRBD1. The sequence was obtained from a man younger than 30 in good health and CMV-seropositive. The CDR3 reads CASSYGTGLSAQHF. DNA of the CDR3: TGTGCCAGCAGCTACGGGACAGGGTTGTCAGCCCAGCATTTT.